A single sample gave rise to the 27 T cell receptor beta chains below, sequenced in a study of blood T cell repertoires in COVID-19. The repertoire was sequenced with immunoSEQ multiplex PCR; TCRdb's copy has only in-frame clones and lacks some. The sample carries 60,000 or so clones, 74% recorded once. The material sequenced was peripheral blood. Source of these receptors: a woman older than 75 with acute or convalescent COVID-19.

The chain links TRBV14 to TRBJ2-1, with TRBD1 as a possible D gene (6 bases). The germline V gene encodes CDR1 SGHDN and CDR2 FVKESK. This CDR3 contains 15 residues. The V gene lost 5 bases and the J gene lost 3 bases, with 14 bases spanning the gap. DNA for the CDR3: TGTGCCAGCAGCAGATGGGACAACTACTACAATGAGCAGTTCTTC. Encoded protein: CASSRWDNYYNEQFF.

The rearrangement uses TRBV9 and TRBJ2-2; D is possibly TRBD1 (6 bases). CDR1 and CDR2 (germline): SGDLS, YYNGEE. With 3 bases removed from V and 7 bases from J, the gap between germline ends came to 10 bases. The CDR3 runs to 13 residues. As DNA, the CDR3 is TGTGCCAGCAGCGCACAGGGTGGCGGGGAGCTGTTTTTT. The encoded protein is CASSAQGGGELFF.

This clone was detected only once. The V call is TRBV25-1, the J call TRBJ1-6, with TRBD1 matching 7 bases. Germline lookup yields CDR1 MGHDK and CDR2 SYGVNS. V gave up 6 bases and J gave up 4 bases; unmatched junction bases: 3. CDR3 size: 14 residues. This CDR3 is CASSGTVYNSPLHF. The CDR3, as DNA: TGTGCCAGCAGCGGGACAGTTTATAATTCACCCCTCCACTTT. Variable domain in full (rest from reference TRBV25-1 and TRBJ1-6): EADIYQTPRYLVIGTGKKITLECSQTMGHDKMYWYQQDPGMELHLIHYSYGVNSTEKGDLSSESTVSRIRTEHFPLTLESARPSHTSQYLCASSGTVYNSPLHFGNGTRLTVT.

The V and J genes are TRBV29-1 and TRBJ1-3, with 9 bases matching TRBD1. V shed 0 bases and J 3 bases; nucleotides not matched to a gene: 6. The CDR3 loop spans 16 amino acids. Germline CDR1 is SQVTM and CDR2 is ANQGSEA. This CDR3 reads CSVEEGTGYIGNTIYF. The CDR3 region has the DNA TGCAGCGTTGAAGAAGGGACAGGGTATATTGGAAACACCATATATTTT.

The J gene is TRBJ1-1, the V gene TRBV30, with D maybe TRBD1 (6 bases). The CDR3 spans 15 residues. Between the trimmed V and J ends, which lost 1 base and 3 bases, there was a span of 15 bases. Germline CDR1 reads GTSNPN; CDR2 reads SVGIG (reference sequence). The CDR3 protein is CAWSAGSTGHTEAFF. The CDR3 coding sequence is TGTGCCTGGAGTGCGGGGTCTACAGGGCACACTGAAGCTTTCTTT.

This chain joins TRBV5-1 and TRBJ1-4; D remains unclear. CDR3 length equals 15 residues. Germline V gives CDR1 SGHRS, CDR2 YFSETQ. The V end lost 2 bases, the J end lost 0 bases, and 8 bases lay between the germline ends. CDR3: CASSLGDATNEKLFF. The CDR3 bases are TGCGCCAGCAGCTTAGGAGATGCAACTAATGAAAAACTGTTTTTT.

The rearrangement links TRBV2 to TRBJ2-7, with 8 bases identical to TRBD2. The CDR3 covers 15 residues. Trimming cost V 7 bases and J 2 bases; bases outside gene matches: 10. The germline CDR1 and CDR2 sequences are SNHLY and FYNNEI. This CDR3 reads CASNKAGVGTYEQYF. The CDR3 DNA reads as TGTGCCAGCAACAAAGCGGGAGTGGGGACCTACGAGCAGTACTTC. Together with reference TRBV2 and TRBJ2-7, the CDR3 gives the full variable domain: EPEVTQTPSHQVTQMGQEVILRCVPISNHLYFYWYRQILGQKVEFLVSFYNNEISEKSEIFDDQFSVERPDGSNFTLKIRSTKLEDSAMYFCASNKAGVGTYEQYFGPGTRLTVT.

The chain uses TRBV7-8 and TRBJ1-1, with D tentatively TRBD1 (5 bases). Germline V gene data show CDR1 as SGHVS and CDR2 as FQNEAQ. Deletions cut 1 base from V and 2 bases from J, with 8 bases between. The CDR3 sequence is 14 residues long. As DNA, the CDR3 is TGTGCCAGCAGCTTAGGCAGGGTTAACACTGAAGCTTTCTTT. Protein product: CASSLGRVNTEAFF. Drawing the rest from reference TRBV7-8 and TRBJ1-1, the complete variable domain is GAGVSQSPRYKVAKRGQDVALRCDPISGHVSLFWYQQALGQGPEFLTYFQNEAQLDKSGLPSDRFFAERPEGSVSTLKIQRTQQEDSAVYLCASSLGRVNTEAFFGQGTRLTVV.

The J gene is TRBJ2-2, the V gene TRBV7-7; 8 bases are a match to TRBD2. Germline trimming cut 2 bases from V and 7 bases from J; bases unmatched to any gene: 9. The CDR3 sequence is 16 residues long. Germline CDR1 and CDR2: SSHAT and FNYEAQ (reference sequence). The CDR3 reads CASSLKVGRAGGELFF. Here the CDR3 DNA reads TGTGCCAGCAGCTTAAAGGTCGGGAGGGCCGGCGGGGAGCTGTTTTTT.

This clone occurred once. The V call is TRBV5-4, the J call TRBJ2-2; 9 positions agree with TRBD1. J gave up 0 bases and V 4 bases, and 7 bases lay outside the gene matches. Germline values: CDR1 SGHNT, CDR2 YYREEE (reference sequence). The CDR3 consists of 17 residues. The CDR3 reads CASSPPRQGANTGELFF. CDR3 bases: TGTGCCAGCAGCCCACCCCGACAGGGGGCGAACACCGGGGAGCTGTTTTTT.

The chain couples TRBV7-2 to TRBJ1-4, with D possibly TRBD1 on 5 matching bases. Trimming cost V 1 base and J 5 bases, with 20 bases left between them. Germline CDR1 and CDR2: SGHTA and FQGNSA. There are 18 residues in the CDR3. This CDR3 reads CASSLVGWAGRANEKLFF. CDR3 sequence (DNA): TGTGCCAGCAGCTTAGTGGGATGGGCAGGGAGGGCCAATGAAAAACTGTTTTTT. Based on the CDR3 plus reference TRBV7-2 and TRBJ1-4, the full variable domain is GAGVSQSPSNKVTEKGKDVELRCDPISGHTALYWYRQSLGQGLEFLIYFQGNSAPDKSGLPSDRFSAERTGGSVSTLTIQRTQQEDSAVYLCASSLVGWAGRANEKLFFGSGTQLSVL.

This clone was observed a few times. The gene calls are TRBV30 and TRBJ2-1; 8 bases are a match to TRBD1. Germline V lookup: CDR1 GTSNPN, CDR2 SVGIG (reference sequence). The ends lost 5 bases at V and 3 bases at J; junction bases unmatched: 6. The CDR3 totals 14 residues. In DNA form, the CDR3 reads TGTGCCTGGGGATCCGGGACAGGCTACAATGAGCAGTTCTTC. The encoded protein is CAWGSGTGYNEQFF.

The chain links TRBV24-1 to TRBJ2-1, with 10 positions matching TRBD2. CDR3 size: 16 residues. With 0 bases clipped from V and 8 bases from J, the junction kept 6 bases outside the gene matches. Germline V gives CDR1 KGHDR, CDR2 SFDVKD. The CDR3 sequence is CATSDLFEREGDEQFF. DNA for the CDR3: TGTGCCACCAGTGATTTGTTCGAGCGGGAGGGCGATGAGCAGTTCTTC.

V and J are TRBV6-1 and TRBJ2-7; 9 nucleotides match TRBD1. Trimming took 4 bases from V and 6 from J; bases not matched to a gene: 13. Germline V CDR1 and CDR2: MNHNS, SASEGT. The CDR3 covers 16 residues. DNA of the CDR3: TGTGCCAGCAGTGCCAACGCCGGGACAGGGAGGTCCGAGCAGTACTTC. This sequence encodes CASSANAGTGRSEQYF.

The rearrangement joins TRBV10-2 to TRBJ2-5, with 8 bases aligning to TRBD2. V dropped 6 bases and J dropped 4; count of bases not matched to a gene: 4. The CDR3 runs 13 residues. CDR1 is WSHSY and CDR2 is SAAADI in the germline V gene. CDR3 protein: CASRGTSGETQYF. The CDR3 DNA reads as TGCGCCAGCAGGGGGACTAGTGGAGAGACCCAGTACTTC.

In its sample, this clone was seen many times. The rearrangement joins TRBV29-1 to TRBJ1-1; TRBD1 agrees at 7 bases. The CDR3 contains 13 residues. Germline CDR1 is SQVTM and CDR2 is ANQGSEA. The CDR3 nucleotides are TGCACCCCCGCACAGGGGTTGAACACTGAAGCTTTCTTT. Protein: CTPAQGLNTEAFF.

This sequence joins TRBV7-9 and TRBJ1-4; 8 nucleotides agree with TRBD1. The germline CDR1 and CDR2 sequences are SEHNR and FQNEAQ (reference sequence). V gave up 6 bases and J gave up 7 bases; unmatched junction bases: 7. The CDR3 sequence is 14 residues long. This CDR3 reads CASSRTGRSEKLFF. In DNA, the CDR3 is TGTGCCAGCAGTCGGACAGGGCGTAGTGAAAAACTGTTTTTT.

J is TRBJ2-7 and V is TRBV4-2; possible D gene TRBD2, 6 bases. CDR3 length: 16 residues. Germline lookup yields CDR1 LGHNA and CDR2 YNFKEQ. V lost 2 bases to trimming and J lost 4 bases, with 18 bases between them. This CDR3 reads CASSQSAGVTRYEQYF. The DNA of the CDR3 is TGTGCCAGCAGCCAAAGTGCGGGCGTGACTAGATACGAGCAGTACTTC.

The V call is TRBV29-1, the J call TRBJ1-1; unclear D gene. Germline CDR1 SQVTM, CDR2 ANQGSEA. The V end was cut by 4 bases, the J end by 11 bases, with 8 bases between. This CDR3 spans 9 amino acids. CDR3 sequence reads: CSVVPGAFF. In DNA form, the CDR3 reads TGCAGCGTTGTCCCTGGCGCTTTCTTT.

CDR3 nucleotide sequence: TGTGCCTTGGACAGGGAGGCAGATACGCAGTATTTT. Translating it yields CALDREADTQYF. This chain joins TRBV30 and TRBJ2-3; TRBD1 aligns across 8 bases. The germline V gene encodes CDR1 GTSNPN and CDR2 SVGIG (reference sequence). The CDR3 is made up of 12 amino acids. V lost 7 bases to trimming and J lost 4 bases; unmatched junction nucleotides: 4.

The chain joins TRBV5-4 to TRBJ1-5; TRBD1 matches 10 bases. The CDR3 totals 18 residues. V gave up 3 bases and J gave up 0 bases; unmatched junction bases: 9. Germline V gene sequence: CDR1 SGHNT, CDR2 YYREEE (reference sequence). In DNA, the CDR3 is TGTGCCAGCAGCTCGCCGGGGACAGGGGAGGATAGCAATCAGCCCCAGCATTTT. This gives the protein CASSSPGTGEDSNQPQHF.

A few counts support this clone. The chain uses TRBV6-1 and TRBJ2-7; D perhaps matches TRBD2 (5 bases). Looked up from germline, CDR1 is MNHNS and CDR2 is SASEGT. V was shortened by 5 bases and J by 2 bases, with 13 bases between the two germline ends. This CDR3 comprises 14 residues. Here the CDR3 DNA reads TGTGCCAGCAGTCGCAGCGGCGCCACCTACGAGCAGTACTTC. Translating gives CASSRSGATYEQYF.

The rearrangement uses TRBV19 and TRBJ2-3; TRBD1 matches at 7 bases. With 3 bases clipped from V and 1 base from J, the junction kept 10 bases outside the gene matches. Germline V gene lookup returns CDR1 LNHDA and CDR2 SQIVND (reference sequence). The CDR3 is 17 residues long. The CDR3 protein is CASSMSGIGTGTDTQYF. In DNA form, the CDR3 reads TGTGCCAGTAGTATGTCGGGGATAGGGACAGGCACAGATACGCAGTATTTT. The entire variable domain, with the rest obtained from reference TRBV19 and TRBJ2-3, is as follows: DGGITQSPKYLFRKEGQNVTLSCEQNLNHDAMYWYRQDPGQGLRLIYYSQIVNDFQKGDIAEGYSVSREKKESFPLTVTSAQKNPTAFYLCASSMSGIGTGTDTQYFGPGTRLTVL.

The rearrangement uses TRBV28 and TRBJ2-2; D is unresolved. The germline CDR1 and CDR2 sequences are MDHEN and SYDVKM. Trimming pared 7 bases from V and 8 bases from J, leaving 14 bases between. This CDR3 has 13 amino acids. CDR3 nucleotides: TGTGCCAGCACCTTTTTTTACAAGGGGGAGCTGTTTTTT. Protein sequence: CASTFFYKGELFF. Full variable domain (missing parts from reference TRBV28 and TRBJ2-2): DVKVTQSSRYLVKRTGEKVFLECVQDMDHENMFWYRQDPGLGLRLIYFSYDVKMKEKGDIPEGYSVSREKKERFSLILESASTNQTSMYLCASTFFYKGELFFGEGSRLTVL.

This chain connects TRBV7-2 to TRBJ2-7; 7 bases align to TRBD2. Germline V gene data show CDR1 as SGHTA and CDR2 as FQGNSA. With 5 bases clipped from V and 0 bases from J, the junction kept 10 bases outside the gene matches. The CDR3 runs to 16 residues. For the CDR3, the DNA is TGTGCCAGCAGCCCCCACGGGGGGAAAAGCTCCTACGAGCAGTACTTC. Its protein is CASSPHGGKSSYEQYF.

The V call is TRBV28, the J call TRBJ2-3, with D tentatively TRBD2 (5 bases). CDR3 length equals 13 residues. Looked up from germline, CDR1 is MDHEN and CDR2 is SYDVKM. The V and J ends lost 8 bases and 5 bases respectively, with 14 bases between them. The CDR3 sequence: CASLDPAGDTQYF. The CDR3 DNA is TGTGCCAGCCTTGACCCCGCGGGAGATACGCAGTATTTT.

V usage is TRBV7-2 and J usage is TRBJ2-2; 10 bases match TRBD2. This CDR3 has 16 residues. The V gene's germline CDR1 is SGHTA and CDR2 FQGNSA. Germline trimming cut 2 bases from V and 1 base from J; bases unmatched to any gene: 1. The CDR3, as DNA: TGTGCCAGCAGCTTAAGGACTAGCGGGAACACCGGGGAGCTGTTTTTT. It is translated as CASSLRTSGNTGELFF.